The entry below describes one TCR beta chain. What it binds is unknown. The data belong to a study of T cell responses to AZD1222 COVID-19 vaccine. Study-wide findings and caveats: Clonal diversity may have been underestimated in mostly white British donors. Spike was spanned by vaccine-associated CD4 TCRs, with dominance at 160-218 and 743-854.

Sequenced by immunoSEQ multiplex PCR; TCRdb stores in-frame clones only, minus some. The table shows 20,000 to 25,000 clones, with roughly 80% occurring only once. The CDR3 has 15 amino acids. Germline V gene sequence: CDR1 SNHLY, CDR2 FYNNEI. V was shortened by 6 bases and J by 3 bases, with 17 bases between the two germline ends. The chain uses TRBV2 and TRBJ2-5; no firm D call. This receptor was taken from an adult in good health. Specimen: peripheral blood, collected on day 0 of AZD1222 vaccination. The chain's CDR3 is CASSAEVAGEETQYF. The CDR3 coding sequence is TGTGCCAGCAGCGCAGAGGTTGCAGGAGAAGAGACCCAGTACTTC.